The clone carrying this T cell receptor (beta chain) was observed a few times. The antigen is not known. The CDR3 covers 13 residues. CDR1 DFQATT and CDR2 SNEGSKA come from the germline V gene (reference sequence). V lost 3 bases and J 4 bases, leaving 12 bases between the germline ends. This sample was included in a study of blood T cells in healthy people across ages. A second PCR of 7 to 11 cycles used a sample-barcoded 5' primer and a J-beta primer mix. Tags on each cDNA molecule came from a template-switch adaptor with 12 random nucleotides. From the 5' RACE reads, TCRdb called clonotypes with MiXCR, one entry per CDR3 protein. The sample lists fewer than 2,000,000 distinct CDR3 sequences, roughly a third occurring once. Study-level results: A greater number of naive CD4+ cells and higher diversity distinguished long-lived donors from aged donors.

This TCR was sampled from a woman between 25 and 40 years old in good health. The rearrangement links TRBV20-1 to TRBJ2-5; no reliable D call. Specimen: blood. This CDR3 reads CSASLVFGETQYF. The CDR3 DNA sequence: TGCAGTGCTAGTCTAGTTTTCGGAGAGACCCAGTACTTC.